This T cell receptor (beta chain) was profiled in a study of PD-1 blockade in classical Hodgkin lymphoma. The CDR3 loop spans 15 amino acids. Germline V gene sequence: CDR1 LGHNA, CDR2 YSLEER. V shed 3 bases and J 1 base; nucleotides not matched to a gene: 3. A word on this clone: The antigen remains undetermined.

Repertoires were generated with immunoSEQ multiplex PCR, while TCRdb's copy carries only in-frame clones and drops some. The sample holds some 30,000 clones, 81% seen once. Described time point: cycle 4 day 1 (C4D1), after five to seven weeks of nivolumab. Every one of the patients relapsed after autologous stem cell transplantation (brentuximab vedotin exposure was variable). Points from the study as a whole: Relapsed/refractory patients reportedly had the lowest baseline TCR diversity, below newly diagnosed patients, who were below healthy donors.

Sample: peripheral blood mononuclear cells (PBMCs), taken before the fourth cycle of nivolumab. The clonotype was recovered from a human donor with classical Hodgkin lymphoma. This rearrangement joins TRBV4-3 to TRBJ2-5, with 9 bases lining up with TRBD2. The CDR3 protein is CASSQLLAGQETQYF. The DNA for the CDR3 is TGCGCCAGCAGCCAGTTACTAGCGGGCCAAGAGACCCAGTACTTC.